This T cell receptor beta chain is from a study of blood T cell repertoires in COVID-19. V shed 3 bases and J shed 0 bases, with 3 bases lying between them. CDR1 and CDR2 (germline): PRHDT, FYEKMQ (reference sequence). The CDR3 contains 13 residues. Assay: immunoSEQ multiplex PCR; the TCRdb copy retains only in-frame clones and omits some. Altogether about 250,000 clones are present, almost 85% being singletons, with the ten largest covering approximately 9.1%. This clonotype was sampled from a woman aged 50 to 60 with acute COVID-19. This chain uses TRBV13 with TRBJ1-3; D not certain. The sample was PBMCs or T cells enriched from blood (not recorded which). CDR3 protein: CASSFGSGNTIYF. DNA of the CDR3: TGTGCCAGCAGCTTCGGCTCTGGAAACACCATATATTTT.